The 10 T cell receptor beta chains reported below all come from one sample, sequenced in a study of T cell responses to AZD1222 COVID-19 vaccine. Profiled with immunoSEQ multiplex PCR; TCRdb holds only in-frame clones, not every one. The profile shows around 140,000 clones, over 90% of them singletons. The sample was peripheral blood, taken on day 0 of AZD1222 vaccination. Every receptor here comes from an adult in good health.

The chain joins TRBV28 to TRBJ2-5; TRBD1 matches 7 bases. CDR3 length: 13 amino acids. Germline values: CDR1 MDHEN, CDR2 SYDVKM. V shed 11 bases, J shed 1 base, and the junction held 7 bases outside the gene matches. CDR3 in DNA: TGTGCCGCCGCTGGGACAGCCCAAGAGACCCAGTACTTC. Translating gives CAAAGTAQETQYF.

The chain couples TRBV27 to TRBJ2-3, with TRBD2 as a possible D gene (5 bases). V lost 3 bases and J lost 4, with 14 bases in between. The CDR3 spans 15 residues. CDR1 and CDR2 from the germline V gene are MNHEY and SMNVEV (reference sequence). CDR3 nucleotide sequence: TGTGCCAGCAGTTTTTCGTGGACTGGAGCAGATACGCAGTATTTT. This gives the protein CASSFSWTGADTQYF.

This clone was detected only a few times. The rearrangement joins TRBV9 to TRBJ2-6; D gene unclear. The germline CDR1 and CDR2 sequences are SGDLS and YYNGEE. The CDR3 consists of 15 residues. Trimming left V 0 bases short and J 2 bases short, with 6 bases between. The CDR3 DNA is TGTGCCAGCAGCGTAGGAGGAACTGGGGCCAACGTCCTGACTTTC. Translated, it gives CASSVGGTGANVLTF.

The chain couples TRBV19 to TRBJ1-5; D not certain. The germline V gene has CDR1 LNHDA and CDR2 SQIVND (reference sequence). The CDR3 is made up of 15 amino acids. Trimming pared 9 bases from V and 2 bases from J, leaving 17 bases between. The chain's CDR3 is CASRDESTGNQPQHF. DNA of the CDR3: TGTGCCAGCCGGGATGAGTCTACGGGCAATCAGCCCCAGCATTTT.

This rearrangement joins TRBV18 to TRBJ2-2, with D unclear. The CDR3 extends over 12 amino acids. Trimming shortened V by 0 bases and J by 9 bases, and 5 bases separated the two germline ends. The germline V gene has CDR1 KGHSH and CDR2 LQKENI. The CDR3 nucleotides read TGTGCCAGCTCACCACCAGGGCGGGAGCTGTTTTTT. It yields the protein CASSPPGRELFF.

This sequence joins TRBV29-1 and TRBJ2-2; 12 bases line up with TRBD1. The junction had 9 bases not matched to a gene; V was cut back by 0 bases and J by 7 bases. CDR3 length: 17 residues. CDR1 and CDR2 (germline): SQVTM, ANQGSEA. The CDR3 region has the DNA TGCAGCGTTGAAGAATGGGGACAGGGGGCGCGACGCGGGGAGCTGTTTTTT. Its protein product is CSVEEWGQGARRGELFF.

The CDR3 is CASSPLRGDEAFF. CDR3 DNA: TGTGCCAGCTCACCTCTTAGGGGCGATGAAGCTTTCTTT. The gene calls are TRBV18 and TRBJ1-1; TRBD1 might be the D (5 bases). Germline V gene sequence: CDR1 KGHSH, CDR2 LQKENI. This CDR3 is 13 amino acids long. V was clipped by 3 bases and J by 7 bases, with 12 bases between them.

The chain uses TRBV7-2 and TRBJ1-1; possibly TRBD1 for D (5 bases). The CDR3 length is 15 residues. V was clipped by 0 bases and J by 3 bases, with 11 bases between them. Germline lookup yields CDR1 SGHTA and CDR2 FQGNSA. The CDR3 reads CASSLAQPRDTEAFF. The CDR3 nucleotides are TGTGCCAGCAGCTTAGCGCAGCCCAGGGACACTGAAGCTTTCTTT. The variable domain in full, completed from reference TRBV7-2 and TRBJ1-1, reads GAGVSQSPSNKVTEKGKDVELRCDPISGHTALYWYRQSLGQGLEFLIYFQGNSAPDKSGLPSDRFSAERTGGSVSTLTIQRTQQEDSAVYLCASSLAQPRDTEAFFGQGTRLTVV.

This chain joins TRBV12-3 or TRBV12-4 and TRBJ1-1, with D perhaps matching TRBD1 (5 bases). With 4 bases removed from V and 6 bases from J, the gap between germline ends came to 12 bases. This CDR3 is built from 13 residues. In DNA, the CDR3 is TGTGCCAGCAGTTGGTCAGGGTATCCTGAAGCTTTCTTT. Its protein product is CASSWSGYPEAFF.

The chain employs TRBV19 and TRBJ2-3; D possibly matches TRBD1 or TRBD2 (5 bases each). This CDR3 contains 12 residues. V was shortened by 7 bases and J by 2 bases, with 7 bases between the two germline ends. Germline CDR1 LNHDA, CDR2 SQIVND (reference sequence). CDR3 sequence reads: CASTGATDTQYF. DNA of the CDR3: TGTGCCAGTACCGGGGCCACAGATACGCAGTATTTT.